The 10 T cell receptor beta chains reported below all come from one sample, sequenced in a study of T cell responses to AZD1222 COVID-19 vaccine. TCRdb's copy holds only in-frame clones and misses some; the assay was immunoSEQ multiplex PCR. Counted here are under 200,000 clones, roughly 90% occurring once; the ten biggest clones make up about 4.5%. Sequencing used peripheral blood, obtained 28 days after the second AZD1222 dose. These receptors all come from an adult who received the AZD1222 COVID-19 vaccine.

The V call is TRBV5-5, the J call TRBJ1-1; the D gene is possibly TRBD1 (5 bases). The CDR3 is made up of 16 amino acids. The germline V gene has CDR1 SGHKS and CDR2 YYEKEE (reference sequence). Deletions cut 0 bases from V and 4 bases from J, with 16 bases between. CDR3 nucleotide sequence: TGTGCCAGCAGCTTGGAAATTTGGGGCCGTGGCACTGAAGCTTTCTTT. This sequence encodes CASSLEIWGRGTEAFF.

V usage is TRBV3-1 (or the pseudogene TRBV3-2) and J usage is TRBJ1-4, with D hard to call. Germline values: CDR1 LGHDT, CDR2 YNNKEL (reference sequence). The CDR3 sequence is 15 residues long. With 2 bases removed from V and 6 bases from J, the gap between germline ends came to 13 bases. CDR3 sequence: CASSQPGSRDEKLFF. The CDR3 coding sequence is TGTGCCAGCAGCCAACCCGGCTCTAGGGATGAAAAACTGTTTTTT.

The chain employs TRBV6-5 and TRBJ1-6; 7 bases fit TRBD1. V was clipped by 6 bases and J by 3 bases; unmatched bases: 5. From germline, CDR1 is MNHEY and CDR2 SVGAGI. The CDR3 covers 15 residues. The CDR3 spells CASSPSGGYNSPLHF. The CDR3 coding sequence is TGTGCCAGCAGCCCCTCAGGGGGCTATAATTCACCCCTCCACTTT.

The CDR3 region is CASSGPSGTQYF. Here the CDR3 DNA reads TGTGCCAGCAGTGGCCCGTCGGGGACCCAGTACTTC. The rearrangement joins TRBV12-3 or TRBV12-4 to TRBJ2-5, with D uncertain. The CDR3 covers 12 residues. With 5 bases removed from V and 7 bases from J, the gap between germline ends came to 11 bases.

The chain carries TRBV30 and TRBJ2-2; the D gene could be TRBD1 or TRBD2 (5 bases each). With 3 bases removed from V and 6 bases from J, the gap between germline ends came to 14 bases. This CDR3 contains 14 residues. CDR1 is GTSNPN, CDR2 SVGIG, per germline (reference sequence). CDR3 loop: CAWRYLRDPGELFF. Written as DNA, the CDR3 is TGTGCCTGGAGATATCTCAGGGACCCCGGGGAGCTGTTTTTT. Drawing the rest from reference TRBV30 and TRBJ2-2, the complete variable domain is SQTIHQWPATLVQPVGSPLSLECTVEGTSNPNLYWYRQAAGRGLQLLFYSVGIGQISSEVPQNLSASRPQDRQFILSSKKLLLSDSGFYLCAWRYLRDPGELFFGEGSRLTVL.

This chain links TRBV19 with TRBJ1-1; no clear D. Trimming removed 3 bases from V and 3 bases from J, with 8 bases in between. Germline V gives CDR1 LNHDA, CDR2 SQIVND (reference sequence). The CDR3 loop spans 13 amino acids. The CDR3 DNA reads TGTGCCAGTAGTATTAAGGTAGACACTGAAGCTTTCTTT. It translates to CASSIKVDTEAFF.

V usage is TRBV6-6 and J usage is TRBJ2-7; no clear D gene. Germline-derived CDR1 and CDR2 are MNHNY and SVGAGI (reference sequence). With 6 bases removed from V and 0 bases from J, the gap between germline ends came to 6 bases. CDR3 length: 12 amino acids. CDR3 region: CASSRSSYEQYF. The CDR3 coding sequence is TGTGCCAGCAGCCGAAGCTCCTACGAGCAGTACTTC.

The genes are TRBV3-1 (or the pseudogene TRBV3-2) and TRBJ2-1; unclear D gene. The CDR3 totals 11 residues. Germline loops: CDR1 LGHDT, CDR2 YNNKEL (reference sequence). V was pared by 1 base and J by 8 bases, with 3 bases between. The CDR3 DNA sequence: TGTGCCAGCAGCCAAGTGCATGAGCAGTTCTTC. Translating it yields CASSQVHEQFF.

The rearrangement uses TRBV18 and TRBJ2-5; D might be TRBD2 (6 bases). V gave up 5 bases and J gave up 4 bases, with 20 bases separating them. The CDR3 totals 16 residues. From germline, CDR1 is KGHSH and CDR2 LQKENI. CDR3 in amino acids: CASSSRNSGGRETQYF. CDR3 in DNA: TGTGCCAGCTCATCTAGGAATAGCGGCGGTCGAGAGACCCAGTACTTC.

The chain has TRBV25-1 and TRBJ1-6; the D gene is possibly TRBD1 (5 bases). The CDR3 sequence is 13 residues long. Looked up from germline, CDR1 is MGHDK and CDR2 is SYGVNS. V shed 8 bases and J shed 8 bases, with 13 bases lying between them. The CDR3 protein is CASGRGRDSPLHF. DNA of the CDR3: TGTGCCAGCGGCCGGGGACGGGATTCACCCCTCCACTTT.